A single sample gave rise to the 29 T cell receptor beta chains below, sequenced in a study of CD8 T cells in acute hepatitis C reinfection. Generated by immunoSEQ multiplex PCR, the TCRdb table keeps only in-frame clones and is missing some. This sample has about 38,000 clones; 70% to 90% occur once, and the top ten carry roughly 9.8%. Time point here: naive CD8 control sorted from an acute-time-point sample. Source material: naive CD8+ T cells from PBMCs. Receptor source: a woman aged 18-29 years who spontaneously cleared hepatitis C infection.

This chain links TRBV2 with TRBJ2-7; D is ambiguous. The V end was cut by 3 bases, the J end by 10 bases, with 7 bases between. This CDR3 spans 10 amino acids. Germline V gene sequence: CDR1 SNHLY, CDR2 FYNNEI. The CDR3 here is CASSDSRQYF. CDR3 DNA sequence: TGTGCCAGCAGTGACTCCCGTCAGTACTTC.

The chain carries TRBV5-6 and TRBJ1-1, with D possibly being TRBD1 (6 bases). V was clipped by 2 bases and J by 5 bases, with 13 bases between them. The CDR3 contains 14 residues. Germline lookup yields CDR1 SGHDT and CDR2 YYEEEE. CDR3 DNA sequence: TGTGCCAGCAGCTTCCGAGGGGGGCGGACTGAAGCTTTCTTT. Amino acid sequence: CASSFRGGRTEAFF. Variable domain in full (rest from reference TRBV5-6 and TRBJ1-1): DAGVTQSPTHLIKTRGQQVTLRCSPKSGHDTVSWYQQALGQGPQFIFQYYEEEERQRGNFPDRFSGHQFPNYSSELNVNALLLGDSALYLCASSFRGGRTEAFFGQGTRLTVV.

This rearrangement joins TRBV2 to TRBJ2-1, with 11 bases lining up with TRBD2. Unmatched junction bases numbered 2, after V lost 6 bases and J lost 7 bases. The germline CDR1 and CDR2 sequences are SNHLY and FYNNEI. This CDR3 is built from 13 residues. The CDR3 coding sequence is TGTGCCAGCAGCCGACTAGCGGGAAATGAGCAGTTCTTC. Its translation is CASSRLAGNEQFF.

The chain employs TRBV27 and TRBJ2-3, with 7 positions matching TRBD2. Germline V CDR1 and CDR2: MNHEY, SMNVEV (reference sequence). The CDR3 is 17 amino acids. Trimming took 7 bases from V and 0 from J; bases not matched to a gene: 13. The CDR3 here is CASTLGGDFDSTDTQYF. As DNA, the CDR3 is TGTGCCAGCACTTTGGGAGGGGACTTCGACAGCACAGATACGCAGTATTTT.

This clone was found once. The V call is TRBV5-1, the J call TRBJ1-4, with a possible D match to TRBD1 (5 bases). This CDR3 is 17 amino acids long. The V and J ends lost 4 bases and 0 bases respectively, with 16 bases between them. From germline, CDR1 is SGHRS and CDR2 YFSETQ. CDR3 DNA sequence: TGCGCCAGCAGCATACGGGACGGCTTTGCAACTAATGAAAAACTGTTTTTT. Translated: CASSIRDGFATNEKLFF.

This chain uses TRBV10-3 with TRBJ2-5, with D tentatively TRBD2 (6 bases). V dropped 3 bases and J dropped 5 bases, with 13 bases sitting between them. Germline V gene lookup returns CDR1 ENHRY and CDR2 SYGVKD. CDR3 length equals 14 residues. CDR3 nucleotides: TGTGCCATCAGTGATGGAGGGGTTCTTGAGACCCAGTACTTC. This translates into CAISDGGVLETQYF.

The chain joins TRBV27 to TRBJ2-1; TRBD2 aligns across 7 bases. Germline V gives CDR1 MNHEY, CDR2 SMNVEV (reference sequence). The CDR3 has 17 amino acids. The junction had 8 bases not matched to a gene; V was cut back by 0 bases and J by 3 bases. This CDR3 is CASSLSKKRGIYNEQFF. The CDR3 DNA reads as TGTGCCAGCAGTTTATCGAAGAAGCGGGGAATCTACAATGAGCAGTTCTTC.

The chain couples TRBV27 to TRBJ2-7; maybe TRBD2 (6 bases). CDR1 MNHEY and CDR2 SMNVEV come from the germline V gene (reference sequence). The CDR3 is made up of 14 amino acids. V dropped 4 bases and J dropped 2 bases, with 12 bases sitting between them. CDR3 sequence (DNA): TGTGCCAGCAGTTCATCGGGGGTCACCTACGAGCAGTACTTC. Amino acids: CASSSSGVTYEQYF.

This chain joins TRBV12-5 and TRBJ2-3, with D perhaps being TRBD1 or TRBD2 (5 bases each). The CDR3 runs to 14 residues. CDR1 is LGHNT, CDR2 FRNRAP, per germline. V dropped 3 bases and J dropped 4 bases, with 11 bases sitting between them. The CDR3 DNA reads as TGTGCTAGTGGTTTATGGCAGGGACCAGATACGCAGTATTTT. This translates into CASGLWQGPDTQYF.

J is TRBJ2-1 and V is TRBV7-9; possibly TRBD2 for D (6 bases). The CDR3 is 16 amino acids. Germline CDR1 reads SEHNR; CDR2 reads FQNEAQ (reference sequence). With 3 bases removed from V and 8 bases from J, the gap between germline ends came to 20 bases. CDR3 sequence: CASSFQTSGRGYEQFF. The DNA of the CDR3 is TGTGCCAGCAGCTTTCAAACGAGCGGGCGCGGTTATGAGCAGTTCTTC.

V usage is TRBV7-8 and J usage is TRBJ2-1, with 9 bases aligning to TRBD2. The CDR3 contains 17 residues. The germline gives CDR1 SGHVS, CDR2 FQNEAQ. The V segment lost 1 base and the J segment 7 bases; nucleotides outside the gene matches: 11. This CDR3 reads CASSLVSSGRPGNEQFF. CDR3 nucleotides: TGTGCCAGCAGCTTAGTATCGAGCGGGAGGCCCGGAAATGAGCAGTTCTTC.

The J gene is TRBJ2-5, the V gene TRBV19, with TRBD1 matching 7 bases. V shed 8 bases and J 5 bases; nucleotides not matched to a gene: 11. CDR3 size: 14 residues. CDR1 LNHDA and CDR2 SQIVND come from the germline V gene (reference sequence). CDR3: CASAKTGLGETQYF. In DNA form, the CDR3 reads TGTGCCAGTGCCAAGACAGGGCTTGGGGAGACCCAGTACTTC.

The V gene is TRBV27, the J gene TRBJ1-1; 7 positions agree with TRBD1. This CDR3 contains 14 residues. J lost 4 bases, V lost 5 bases, and 7 bases had no gene match. Germline-derived CDR1 and CDR2 are MNHEY and SMNVEV (reference sequence). DNA of the CDR3: TGTGCCAGCAGTCAATACAGGGGTGGCACTGAAGCTTTCTTT. Amino acid sequence: CASSQYRGGTEAFF.

The rearrangement joins TRBV2 to TRBJ1-4, with D tentatively TRBD1 (5 bases). This CDR3 region has 17 residues. V lost 8 bases to trimming and J lost 8 bases, with 27 bases between them. Germline-derived CDR1 and CDR2 are SNHLY and FYNNEI. CDR3 sequence: CASPGPRGRALGEKLFF. The CDR3 nucleotides are TGTGCCAGCCCGGGGCCGAGAGGGAGGGCCCTTGGGGAAAAACTGTTTTTT.

The chain uses TRBV18 and TRBJ1-5; D is perhaps TRBD1 (5 bases). This CDR3 is built from 17 residues. The germline V gene has CDR1 KGHSH and CDR2 LQKENI. Trimming took off 6 bases at V and 0 bases at J, with 18 bases between the two ends. CDR3 residues: CASSLQEPIYSNQPQHF. The CDR3 region has the DNA TGTGCCAGCTCCCTACAGGAGCCCATCTATAGCAATCAGCCCCAGCATTTT.

The J gene is TRBJ2-1, the V gene TRBV5-6; a possible D gene is TRBD1 (5 bases). The CDR3 length is 16 residues. Germline CDR1 and CDR2: SGHDT and YYEEEE. Trimming removed 4 bases from V and 2 bases from J, with 16 bases in between. In nucleotides, the CDR3 is TGTGCCAGCAGCAAGGAAGACAGTGGTCCCTACAATGAGCAGTTCTTC. Protein product: CASSKEDSGPYNEQFF.

This chain links TRBV12-5 with TRBJ2-1, with D unresolved. Trimming cost V 1 base and J 5 bases, with 21 bases left between them. The CDR3 sequence is 18 residues long. Per the germline V gene, CDR1 is LGHNT and CDR2 is FRNRAP. The CDR3 protein is CASGLGPSSLYLHNEQFF. The CDR3 DNA follows: TGTGCTAGTGGTTTGGGACCTTCCTCTTTATATCTGCACAATGAGCAGTTCTTC.

This clone came up once. The chain links TRBV4-1 to TRBJ1-4, with D possibly TRBD1 on 6 matching bases. From germline, CDR1 is MGHRA and CDR2 YSYEKL. The CDR3 length is 14 residues. V was cut by 5 bases and J by 6 bases, with 13 bases left in between. For the CDR3, the DNA is TGCGCCAGCAGCAGTAACAGGGCGGATGAAAAACTGTTTTTT. This translates into CASSSNRADEKLFF.

This sequence joins TRBV9 and TRBJ2-3; 11 nucleotides agree with TRBD2. J gave up 4 bases and V 6 bases, and 7 bases lay outside the gene matches. Germline CDR1 and CDR2: SGDLS and YYNGEE. The CDR3 has 15 amino acids. The CDR3 region is CASNPGTSGADTQYF. The CDR3 DNA sequence: TGTGCCAGCAACCCCGGGACTAGCGGTGCAGATACGCAGTATTTT.

This clone was detected only a few times. The V gene is TRBV19, the J gene TRBJ1-2; D uncertain. Germline V gene sequence: CDR1 LNHDA, CDR2 SQIVND (reference sequence). Between the trimmed V and J ends, which lost 0 bases and 4 bases, there was a span of 6 bases. The CDR3 runs 13 residues. Written as DNA, the CDR3 is TGTGCCAGTAGTATAGACAGGCCCTATGGCTACACCTTC. Protein: CASSIDRPYGYTF.

This chain links TRBV19 with TRBJ2-3, with TRBD2 as a possible D gene (5 bases). Germline CDR1 LNHDA, CDR2 SQIVND (reference sequence). V gave up 5 bases and J gave up 5 bases, with 17 bases separating them. The CDR3 runs to 15 residues. CDR3 residues: CASSGSRGPLDTQYF. DNA for the CDR3: TGTGCCAGTAGTGGTAGCAGAGGGCCTTTAGATACGCAGTATTTT.

The chain has TRBV6-6 and TRBJ2-5; tentatively, D is TRBD1 (5 bases). V lost 0 bases, J lost 2 bases, and 13 bases lay in between. Germline V CDR1 and CDR2: MNHNY, SVGAGI (reference sequence). The CDR3 is 16 residues long. This CDR3 reads CASSYSRYRSQETQYF. CDR3 sequence (DNA): TGTGCCAGCAGTTACTCGAGGTACAGGAGTCAAGAGACCCAGTACTTC.

The genes are TRBV19 and TRBJ2-7, with D possibly being TRBD2 (5 bases). V lost 3 bases and J 2 bases, leaving 14 bases between the germline ends. Germline values: CDR1 LNHDA, CDR2 SQIVND (reference sequence). The length of the CDR3 is 15 residues. This CDR3 reads CASSILPGTAYEQYF. The CDR3 DNA reads as TGTGCCAGTAGTATTCTACCGGGAACGGCCTACGAGCAGTACTTC.

The rearrangement uses TRBV9 and TRBJ1-3; D is ambiguous. The CDR3 runs to 13 residues. V lost 2 bases, J lost 0 bases, and 3 bases lay in between. Germline values: CDR1 SGDLS, CDR2 YYNGEE. CDR3 protein: CASSVGSGNTIYF. The CDR3 nucleotides are TGTGCCAGCAGCGTCGGCTCTGGAAACACCATATATTTT.

This clone has a handful of counts. The V gene is TRBV10-1, the J gene TRBJ2-3; unclear D gene. The germline CDR1 and CDR2 sequences are WNHNN and SYGVQD (reference sequence). With 3 bases removed from V and 6 bases from J, the gap between germline ends came to 10 bases. This CDR3 contains 13 residues. The DNA for the CDR3 is TGCGCCAGCAGTGAAACGGCGGAGGATACGCAGTATTTT. The encoded protein is CASSETAEDTQYF.

The chain employs TRBV6-6 and TRBJ1-2; a weak D match, TRBD1 (6 bases). V shed 2 bases and J shed 6 bases, with 13 bases lying between them. Germline assignment: CDR1 MNHNY and CDR2 SVGAGI (reference sequence). This CDR3 comprises 14 residues. The DNA for the CDR3 is TGTGCCAGCAGTTACGGGGCAGGGGATGATGGCTACACCTTC. Residues: CASSYGAGDDGYTF.

The rearrangement joins TRBV18 to TRBJ2-7, with a tentative D call TRBD2 (5 bases). CDR1 and CDR2 (germline): KGHSH, LQKENI. This CDR3 contains 16 residues. Trimming cost V 0 bases and J 6 bases, with 18 bases left between them. The CDR3 is CASSPPPVGPAGEQYF. Here the CDR3 DNA reads TGTGCCAGCTCACCACCGCCTGTCGGGCCTGCGGGCGAGCAGTACTTC.

This sequence joins TRBV7-2 and TRBJ2-1; D possibly corresponds to TRBD2 (6 bases). The CDR3 extends over 19 amino acids. V lost 5 bases to trimming and J lost 0 bases, with 23 bases between them. The germline gives CDR1 SGHTA, CDR2 FQGNSA. The CDR3 DNA reads TGTGCCAGCAGCCCAGTGGGGGAATTTTTCGGGAGCTCCTACAATGAGCAGTTCTTC. Translated: CASSPVGEFFGSSYNEQFF.

This chain connects TRBV12-5 to TRBJ1-2; D is possibly TRBD1 (6 bases). CDR3 length equals 17 residues. Between the trimmed V and J ends, which lost 6 bases and 8 bases, there was a span of 28 bases. Germline CDR1 LGHNT, CDR2 FRNRAP. The CDR3 nucleotides read TGTGCTAGTGGACCGTGGGGAGAGACAGGACTGGATTTGGGCTACACCTTC. Its protein is CASGPWGETGLDLGYTF.